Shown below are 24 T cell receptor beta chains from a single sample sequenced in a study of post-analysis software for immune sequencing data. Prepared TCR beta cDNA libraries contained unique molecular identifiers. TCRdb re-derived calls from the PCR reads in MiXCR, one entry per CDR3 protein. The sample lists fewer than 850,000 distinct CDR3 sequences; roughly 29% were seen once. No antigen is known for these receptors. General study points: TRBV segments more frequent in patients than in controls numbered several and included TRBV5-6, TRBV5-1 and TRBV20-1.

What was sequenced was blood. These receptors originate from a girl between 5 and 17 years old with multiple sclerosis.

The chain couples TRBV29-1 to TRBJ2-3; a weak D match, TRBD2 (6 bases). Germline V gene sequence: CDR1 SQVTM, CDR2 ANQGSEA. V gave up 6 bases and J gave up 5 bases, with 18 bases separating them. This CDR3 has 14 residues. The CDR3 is CSVAREEGQDTQYF. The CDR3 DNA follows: TGCAGCGTCGCCAGGGAGGAGGGCCAAGATACGCAGTATTTT.

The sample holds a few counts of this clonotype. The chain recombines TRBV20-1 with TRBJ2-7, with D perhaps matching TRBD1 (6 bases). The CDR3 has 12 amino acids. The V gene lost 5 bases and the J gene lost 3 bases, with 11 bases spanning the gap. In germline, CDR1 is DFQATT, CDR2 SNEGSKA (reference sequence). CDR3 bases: TGCAGTGCTCTCCGGACAGTCTACGAGCAGTACTTC. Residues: CSALRTVYEQYF.

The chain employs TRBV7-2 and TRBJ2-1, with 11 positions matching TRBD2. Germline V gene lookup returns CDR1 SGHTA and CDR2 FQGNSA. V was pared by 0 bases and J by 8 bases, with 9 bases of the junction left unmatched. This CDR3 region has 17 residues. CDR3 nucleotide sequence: TGTGCCAGCAGCTTAGCGGTTAGACTAGCGGGACCGTATGAGCAGTTCTTC. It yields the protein CASSLAVRLAGPYEQFF.

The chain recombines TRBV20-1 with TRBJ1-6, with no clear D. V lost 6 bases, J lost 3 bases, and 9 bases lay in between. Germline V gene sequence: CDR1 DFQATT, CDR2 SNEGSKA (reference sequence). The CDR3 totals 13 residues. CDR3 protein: CSALVGYNSPLHF. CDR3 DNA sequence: TGCAGTGCCCTCGTCGGCTATAATTCACCCCTCCACTTT.

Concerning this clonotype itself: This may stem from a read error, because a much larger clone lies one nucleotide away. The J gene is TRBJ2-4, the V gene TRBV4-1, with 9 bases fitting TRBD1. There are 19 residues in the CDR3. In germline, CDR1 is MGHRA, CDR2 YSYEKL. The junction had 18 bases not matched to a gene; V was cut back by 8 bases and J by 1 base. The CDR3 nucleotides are TGCGCCAGCGGCCTCGAGGACAGGGGAGTACCTTGGGCCAAAAACATTCAGTACTTC. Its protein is CASGLEDRGVPWAKNIQYF.

CDR3 in DNA: TGTGCCAGCAGTTTATCGATCGGCAGACCTAGCGCAGATACGCAGTATTTT. It encodes CASSLSIGRPSADTQYF. The rearrangement joins TRBV27 to TRBJ2-3; D may be TRBD2 (6 bases). V was pared by 0 bases and J by 4 bases, with 17 bases between. This CDR3 is 17 amino acids long. Germline assignment: CDR1 MNHEY and CDR2 SMNVEV (reference sequence).

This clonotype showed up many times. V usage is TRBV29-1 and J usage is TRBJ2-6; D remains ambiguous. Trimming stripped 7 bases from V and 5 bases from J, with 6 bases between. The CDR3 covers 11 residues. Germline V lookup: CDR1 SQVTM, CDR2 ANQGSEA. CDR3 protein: CSAGWANVLTF. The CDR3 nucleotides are TGCAGCGCTGGGTGGGCCAACGTCCTGACTTTC.

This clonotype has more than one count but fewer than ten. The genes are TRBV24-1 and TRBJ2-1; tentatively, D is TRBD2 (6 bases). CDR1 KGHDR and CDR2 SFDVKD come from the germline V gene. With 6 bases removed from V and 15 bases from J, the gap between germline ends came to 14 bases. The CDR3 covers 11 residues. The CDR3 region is CATSLGGGWFF. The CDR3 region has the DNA TGTGCCACCAGTCTGGGGGGAGGATGGTTCTTC.

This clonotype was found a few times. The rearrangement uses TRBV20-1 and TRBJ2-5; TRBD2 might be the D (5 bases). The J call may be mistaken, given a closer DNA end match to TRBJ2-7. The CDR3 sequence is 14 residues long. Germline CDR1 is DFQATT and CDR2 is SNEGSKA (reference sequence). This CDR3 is CSARPLLGEHEQYF. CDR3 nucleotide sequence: TGCAGTGCTAGGCCCCTTCTCGGGGAGCACGAGCAGTACTTC.

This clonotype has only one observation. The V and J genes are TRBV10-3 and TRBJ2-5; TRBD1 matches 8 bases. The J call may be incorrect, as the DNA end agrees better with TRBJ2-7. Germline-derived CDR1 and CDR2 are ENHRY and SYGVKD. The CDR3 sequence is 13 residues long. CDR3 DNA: TGTGCCATCAGTTCACAGGGGGGCGACGAGCAGTACTTC. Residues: CAISSQGGDEQYF.

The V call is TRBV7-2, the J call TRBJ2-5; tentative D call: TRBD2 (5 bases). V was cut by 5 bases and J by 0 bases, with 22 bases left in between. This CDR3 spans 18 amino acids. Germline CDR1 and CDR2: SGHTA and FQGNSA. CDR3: CASSTWLRGTQYQETQYF. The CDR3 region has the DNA TGTGCCAGCAGCACCTGGTTACGGGGAACCCAATACCAAGAGACCCAGTACTTC.

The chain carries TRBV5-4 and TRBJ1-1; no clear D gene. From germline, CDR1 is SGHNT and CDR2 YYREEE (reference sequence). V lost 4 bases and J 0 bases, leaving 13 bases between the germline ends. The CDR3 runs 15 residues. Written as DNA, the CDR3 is TGTGCCAGCAGCCCAACCCAAGAGCTGAACACTGAAGCTTTCTTT. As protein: CASSPTQELNTEAFF. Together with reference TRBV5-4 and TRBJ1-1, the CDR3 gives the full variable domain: ETGVTQSPTHLIKTRGQQVTLRCSSQSGHNTVSWYQQALGQGPQFIFQYYREEENGRGNFPPRFSGLQFPNYSSELNVNALELDDSALYLCASSPTQELNTEAFFGQGTRLTVV.

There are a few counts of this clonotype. Here the CDR3 DNA reads TGCAGCGTCGATCCGGGGGATGGCTACACCTTC. Its translation is CSVDPGDGYTF. The chain couples TRBV29-1 to TRBJ1-2; TRBD1 might be the D (5 bases). The V gene's germline CDR1 is SQVTM and CDR2 ANQGSEA. The CDR3 has 11 residues. The V and J ends lost 6 bases and 6 bases respectively, with 11 bases between them.

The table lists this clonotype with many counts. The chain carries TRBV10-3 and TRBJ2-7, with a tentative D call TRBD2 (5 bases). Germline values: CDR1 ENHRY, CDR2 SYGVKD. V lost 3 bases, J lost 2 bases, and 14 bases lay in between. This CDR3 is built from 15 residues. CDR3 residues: CAISDRRGITYEQYF. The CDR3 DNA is TGTGCCATCAGTGATCGAAGAGGGATTACCTACGAGCAGTACTTC.

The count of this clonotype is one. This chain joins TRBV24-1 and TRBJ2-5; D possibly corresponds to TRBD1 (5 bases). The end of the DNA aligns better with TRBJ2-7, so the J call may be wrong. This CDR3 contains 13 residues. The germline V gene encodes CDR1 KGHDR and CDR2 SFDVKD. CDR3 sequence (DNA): TGTGCCACCAGTGATCAAGACAGCTACGAGCAGTACTTC. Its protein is CATSDQDSYEQYF.

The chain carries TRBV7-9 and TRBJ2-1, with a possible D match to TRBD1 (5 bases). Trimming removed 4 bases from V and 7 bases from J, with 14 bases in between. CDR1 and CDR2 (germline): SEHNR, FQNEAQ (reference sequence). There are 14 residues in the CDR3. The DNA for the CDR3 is TGTGCCAGCAGCTCCGCAGGGAAGATGAATGAGCAGTTCTTC. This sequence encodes CASSSAGKMNEQFF.

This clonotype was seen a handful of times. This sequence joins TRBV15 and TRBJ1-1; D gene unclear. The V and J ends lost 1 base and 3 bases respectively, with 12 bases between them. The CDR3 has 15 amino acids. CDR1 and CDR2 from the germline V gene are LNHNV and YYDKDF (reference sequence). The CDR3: CATSRGARRDTEAFF. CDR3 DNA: TGTGCCACCAGCAGAGGTGCCAGGAGGGACACTGAAGCTTTCTTT.

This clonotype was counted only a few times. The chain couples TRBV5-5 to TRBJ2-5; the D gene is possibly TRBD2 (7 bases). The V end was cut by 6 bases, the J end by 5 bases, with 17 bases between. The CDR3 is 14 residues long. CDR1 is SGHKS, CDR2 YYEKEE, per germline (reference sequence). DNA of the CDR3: TGTGCCAGCACATTGGCCGGGGGGCAGGAGACCCAGTACTTC. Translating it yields CASTLAGGQETQYF.

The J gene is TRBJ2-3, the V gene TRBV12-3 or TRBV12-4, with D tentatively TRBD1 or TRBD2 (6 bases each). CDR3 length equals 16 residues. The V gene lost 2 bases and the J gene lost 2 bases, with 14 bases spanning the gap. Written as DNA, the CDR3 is TGTGCCAGCAGTTTAACGGGGGCTAGCAACACAGATACGCAGTATTTT. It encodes CASSLTGASNTDTQYF.

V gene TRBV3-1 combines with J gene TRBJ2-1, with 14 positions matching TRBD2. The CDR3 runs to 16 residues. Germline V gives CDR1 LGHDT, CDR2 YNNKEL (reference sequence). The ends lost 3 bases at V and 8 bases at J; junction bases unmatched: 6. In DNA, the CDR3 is TGTGCCAGCAGCCAGGGACTAGCGGGAGTCGAAGATGAGCAGTTCTTC. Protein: CASSQGLAGVEDEQFF.

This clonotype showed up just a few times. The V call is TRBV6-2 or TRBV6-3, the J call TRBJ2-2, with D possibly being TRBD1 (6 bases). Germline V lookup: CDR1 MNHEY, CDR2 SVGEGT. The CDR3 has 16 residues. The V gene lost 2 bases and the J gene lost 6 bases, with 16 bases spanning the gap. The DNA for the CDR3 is TGTGCCAGCAGTTACGACCAGGGGCCTGGGGCCGGGGAGCTGTTTTTT. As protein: CASSYDQGPGAGELFF.

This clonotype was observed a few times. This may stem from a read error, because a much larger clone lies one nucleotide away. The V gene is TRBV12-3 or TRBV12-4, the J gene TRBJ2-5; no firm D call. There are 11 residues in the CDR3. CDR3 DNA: TGTGTCAGCAGTTTAATGGAGACCCAGTACTTC. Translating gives CVSSLMETQYF.

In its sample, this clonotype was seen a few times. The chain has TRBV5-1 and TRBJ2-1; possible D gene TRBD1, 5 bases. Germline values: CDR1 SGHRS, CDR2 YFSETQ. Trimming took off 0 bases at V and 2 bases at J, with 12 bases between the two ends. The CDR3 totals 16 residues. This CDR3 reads CASSLEGRAAYNEQFF. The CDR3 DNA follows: TGCGCCAGCAGCTTGGAGGGCAGGGCGGCCTACAATGAGCAGTTCTTC.

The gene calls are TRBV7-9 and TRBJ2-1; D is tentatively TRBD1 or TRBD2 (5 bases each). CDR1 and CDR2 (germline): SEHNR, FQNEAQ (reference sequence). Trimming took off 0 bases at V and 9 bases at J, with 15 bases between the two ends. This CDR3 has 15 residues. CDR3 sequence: CASSLAPGTWGEQFF. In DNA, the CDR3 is TGTGCCAGCAGCTTAGCCCCAGGGACGTGGGGTGAGCAGTTCTTC.